The 29 T cell receptor beta chains below all came from one sample that was sequenced in a study of cytomegalovirus exposure and HLA in healthy donors. PCR was performed using 60 Vbeta and 13 Jbeta primers. Some clones are missing from TCRdb's copy, which holds only in-frame ones; the method was immunoSEQ multiplex PCR. The table has more than 150,000 clones, 84% seen once. What was sequenced was PBMCs. Source of these receptors: a boy younger than 18 in good health and CMV-seronegative.

This clone has more than one count but fewer than ten. This chain connects TRBV7-6 to TRBJ2-7, with 9 bases that match TRBD1. Trimming removed 0 bases from V and 3 bases from J; junction bases left unmatched: 6. The CDR3 runs 16 residues. Per germline, CDR1 SGHVS and CDR2 FNYEAQ. The CDR3 region is CASSLAVGQGFYEQYF. CDR3 bases: TGTGCCAGCAGCTTAGCGGTGGGACAGGGTTTCTACGAGCAGTACTTC.

This chain joins TRBV5-1 and TRBJ1-5, with a tentative D call TRBD1 (5 bases). V was shortened by 4 bases and J by 7 bases, with 12 bases between the two germline ends. Germline V gene data show CDR1 as SGHRS and CDR2 as YFSETQ. The CDR3 loop spans 13 amino acids. DNA for the CDR3: TGCGCCAGCAGCCCAGGGATCGGGCAGCCCCAGCATTTT. Its translation is CASSPGIGQPQHF.

The CDR3 DNA follows: TGCGCCAGCAGCGATAAAAAAGCCTGGACATTAGGAAACACCATATATTTT. Protein sequence: CASSDKKAWTLGNTIYF. This chain uses TRBV10-2 with TRBJ1-3, with TRBD1 as a possible D gene (5 bases). Deletions cut 6 bases from V and 4 bases from J, with 22 bases between. The CDR3 covers 17 residues. The germline V gene has CDR1 WSHSY and CDR2 SAAADI.

This clone was observed a few times. The rearrangement joins TRBV5-1 to TRBJ1-2; 7 positions match TRBD1. CDR3 length: 17 residues. J lost 2 bases, V lost 2 bases, and 12 bases had no gene match. Germline CDR1 is SGHRS and CDR2 is YFSETQ. The CDR3 sequence is CASSFVQTGAVNYGYTF. The CDR3 nucleotides read TGCGCCAGCAGCTTTGTCCAAACAGGGGCGGTGAACTATGGCTACACCTTC.

The chain couples TRBV4-3 to TRBJ2-7, with TRBD2 identical over 7 bases. The ends lost 4 bases at V and 4 bases at J; junction bases unmatched: 7. This CDR3 is 14 amino acids long. Germline V CDR1 and CDR2: LGHNA, YSLEER. CDR3: CASSPGGRGYEQYF. The CDR3 bases are TGCGCCAGCAGCCCGGGGGGAAGAGGGTACGAGCAGTACTTC.

The CDR3 nucleotides read TGTGCCAGCAGTTTTAGCCTAGCGGGAGTCCAAGAGACCCAGTACTTC. Protein product: CASSFSLAGVQETQYF. The V and J genes are TRBV28 and TRBJ2-5; 10 bases align to TRBD2. The CDR3 covers 16 residues. Trimming took 3 bases from V and 1 from J; bases not matched to a gene: 5. Germline values: CDR1 MDHEN, CDR2 SYDVKM.

The rearrangement uses TRBV6-4 and TRBJ1-4; no definite D call. The CDR3 is made up of 17 amino acids. Germline CDR1 and CDR2: MRHNA and SNTAGT. V lost 5 bases and J lost 6, with 22 bases in between. The CDR3 DNA reads as TGTGCCAGCAGTTATCCAATGATCTGGTCTCGGTATGAAAAACTGTTTTTT. Protein sequence: CASSYPMIWSRYEKLFF.

The V and J genes are TRBV5-6 and TRBJ2-1; 9 nucleotides match TRBD1. The germline V gene has CDR1 SGHDT and CDR2 YYEEEE. This CDR3 region has 17 residues. The ends lost 0 bases at V and 9 bases at J; junction bases unmatched: 13. CDR3 protein: CASSLVYRDRATVEQFF. The CDR3 nucleotides read TGTGCCAGCAGCTTGGTGTATCGGGACAGGGCCACGGTTGAGCAGTTCTTC.

V is TRBV12-5 and J is TRBJ2-7; 10 nucleotides agree with TRBD2. The CDR3 covers 15 residues. CDR1 and CDR2 from the germline V gene are LGHNT and FRNRAP. V lost 5 bases and J lost 0; bases outside the gene matches: 4. Here the CDR3 reads CASGTRLAGSYEQYF. CDR3 DNA sequence: TGTGCTAGTGGTACCCGACTAGCGGGCTCCTACGAGCAGTACTTC. Using reference TRBV12-5 and TRBJ2-7 for the parts outside the CDR3, the full variable domain is DARVTQTPRHKVTEMGQEVTMRCQPILGHNTVFWYRQTMMQGLELLAYFRNRAPLDDSGMPKDRFSAEMPDATLATLKIQPSEPRDSAVYFCASGTRLAGSYEQYFGPGTRLTVT.

V usage is TRBV7-2 and J usage is TRBJ2-7, with D perhaps TRBD1 (6 bases). The CDR3 consists of 14 residues. Trimming stripped 1 base from V and 0 bases from J, with 7 bases between. Germline V gene data show CDR1 as SGHTA and CDR2 as FQGNSA. CDR3 sequence: CASSLDRASYEQYF. The CDR3 DNA reads as TGTGCCAGCAGCTTAGACAGGGCCTCCTACGAGCAGTACTTC.

This rearrangement joins TRBV5-1 to TRBJ2-1, with D perhaps TRBD2 (6 bases). The germline V gene has CDR1 SGHRS and CDR2 YFSETQ. Trimming took 7 bases from V and 10 from J, leaving 18 bases between them. This CDR3 comprises 13 residues. CDR3 bases: TGCGCCAGCGGGGCGGGGTCTATAAGGGAGCAGTTCTTC. Translation: CASGAGSIREQFF.

This chain links TRBV2 with TRBJ2-1, with a weak D call TRBD1 (6 bases). The CDR3 spans 15 residues. Trimming took 7 bases from V and 3 from J, leaving 16 bases between them. Germline V gene sequence: CDR1 SNHLY, CDR2 FYNNEI. The CDR3 is CASKGGALFYNEQFF. The CDR3 nucleotides read TGTGCCAGCAAAGGGGGAGCGCTATTCTACAATGAGCAGTTCTTC.

The CDR3 is CASSLTTARGGQYF. The CDR3 coding sequence is TGTGCCAGCAGTTTAACGACGGCCCGGGGGGGGCAGTACTTC. This rearrangement joins TRBV28 to TRBJ2-7; 8 positions match TRBD2. The CDR3 is 14 residues long. In germline, CDR1 is MDHEN, CDR2 SYDVKM. V trimming: 2 bases; J trimming: 9 bases; junction bases outside the gene matches: 9.

The chain carries TRBV4-3 and TRBJ1-4, with TRBD1 as a possible D gene (6 bases). The germline V and J ends were trimmed by 1 base and 7 bases, with 13 bases remaining between them. From germline, CDR1 is LGHNA and CDR2 YSLEER. This CDR3 contains 15 residues. This chain's CDR3 is CASSQGTGFGEKLFF. CDR3 DNA: TGCGCCAGCAGCCAAGGTACAGGGTTCGGTGAAAAACTGTTTTTT.

The chain couples TRBV19 to TRBJ2-3; 9 nucleotides line up with TRBD2. The germline CDR1 and CDR2 sequences are LNHDA and SQIVND (reference sequence). J gave up 4 bases and V 7 bases, and 6 bases lay outside the gene matches. The CDR3 runs to 14 residues. CDR3 coding DNA: TGTGCCAGTACCCTAGCGGGACGGGCAGATACGCAGTATTTT. It encodes CASTLAGRADTQYF.

For this clone: This specimen includes other DNA sequences encoding the same CDR3. CDR3 loop: CASRGTGINTGELFF. In DNA form, the CDR3 reads TGTGCCAGCAGGGGGACAGGAATAAACACCGGGGAGCTGTTTTTT. V is TRBV2 and J is TRBJ2-2; TRBD1 agrees at 8 bases. Germline V gene data show CDR1 as SNHLY and CDR2 as FYNNEI. Losses at the gene ends were 6 bases for V and 2 bases for J; bases not matched to a gene: 5. The CDR3 sequence is 15 residues long.

This clone has a handful of counts. The chain couples TRBV6-4 to TRBJ2-5; TRBD2 aligns across 11 bases. The CDR3 is 16 residues long. Looked up from germline, CDR1 is MRHNA and CDR2 is SNTAGT. The V segment lost 5 bases and the J segment 2 bases; nucleotides outside the gene matches: 7. CDR3 nucleotides: TGTGCCAGCAGTCGGGAGGCTAGCGGGGGGCAAGAGACCCAGTACTTC. Encoded protein: CASSREASGGQETQYF.

The chain couples TRBV18 to TRBJ2-1; the match to TRBD2 covers 15 bases. Per germline, CDR1 KGHSH and CDR2 LQKENI. There are 17 residues in the CDR3. Trimming took 3 bases from V and 7 from J; bases not matched to a gene: 7. The CDR3 spells CASSPQGLAGGINEQFF. CDR3 bases: TGTGCCAGCTCACCTCAAGGACTAGCGGGAGGGATTAATGAGCAGTTCTTC. The whole variable domain, filled in from reference TRBV18 and TRBJ2-1, reads NAGVMQNPRHLVRRRGQEARLRCSPMKGHSHVYWYRQLPEEGLKFMVYLQKENIIDESGMPKERFSAEFPKEGPSILRIQQVVRGDSAAYFCASSPQGLAGGINEQFFGPGTRLTVL.

Concerning this clone: Compared with germline, one end of the junction differs, possibly owing to a read error. The chain couples TRBV7-9 to TRBJ1-1; D call uncertain. Germline V gene data show CDR1 as SEHNR and CDR2 as FQNEAQ (reference sequence). This CDR3 is 12 amino acids long. In DNA, the CDR3 is TGTTCCAGCAGCTTAGCGCAGTTAAACGCTTTCTTT. Residues: CSSSLAQLNAFF.

The chain carries TRBV12-5 and TRBJ1-2; D perhaps matches TRBD1 (5 bases). This CDR3 spans 14 amino acids. The V gene lost 6 bases and the J gene lost 6 bases, with 17 bases spanning the gap. Germline assignment: CDR1 LGHNT and CDR2 FRNRAP. The CDR3 protein is CASGLLADRNGYTF. In DNA form, the CDR3 reads TGTGCTAGTGGATTGCTCGCCGACAGAAATGGCTACACCTTC.

The chain links TRBV30 to TRBJ2-7, with D perhaps TRBD1 (6 bases). This CDR3 is 14 amino acids long. V gave up 4 bases and J gave up 4 bases, with 17 bases separating them. Per the germline V gene, CDR1 is GTSNPN and CDR2 is SVGIG (reference sequence). The DNA for the CDR3 is TGTGCCTGGATATGGGGGCCAGGACGGTACGAGCAGTACTTC. This translates into CAWIWGPGRYEQYF.

The chain carries TRBV27 and TRBJ1-1; D is perhaps TRBD1 (6 bases). The CDR3 is made up of 12 amino acids. V was shortened by 6 bases and J by 10 bases, with 15 bases between the two germline ends. Germline V CDR1 and CDR2: MNHEY, SMNVEV (reference sequence). CDR3 loop: CASRDDRLGAFF. The CDR3 DNA sequence: TGTGCCAGCAGAGATGACAGGCTCGGAGCTTTCTTT.

This clone showed up just once. This sequence joins TRBV5-4 and TRBJ1-1; 8 positions match TRBD1. The length of the CDR3 is 14 residues. Germline trimming cut 0 bases from V and 5 bases from J; bases unmatched to any gene: 3. Germline loops: CDR1 SGHNT, CDR2 YYREEE (reference sequence). The CDR3, as DNA: TGTGCCAGCAGCTTGGGACAGGGGAAAACTGAAGCTTTCTTT. It specifies CASSLGQGKTEAFF. The variable domain in full, completed from reference TRBV5-4 and TRBJ1-1, reads ETGVTQSPTHLIKTRGQQVTLRCSSQSGHNTVSWYQQALGQGPQFIFQYYREEENGRGNFPPRFSGLQFPNYSSELNVNALELDDSALYLCASSLGQGKTEAFFGQGTRLTVV.

This chain links TRBV6-1 with TRBJ2-7; TRBD1 might be the D (6 bases). The CDR3 runs 14 residues. The V gene's germline CDR1 is MNHNS and CDR2 SASEGT. V was trimmed by 2 bases and J by 3 bases, leaving 11 bases between them. CDR3 in amino acids: CASSEREGGYEQYF. CDR3 nucleotide sequence: TGTGCCAGCAGTGAACGGGAAGGGGGCTACGAGCAGTACTTC.

The chain has TRBV7-9 and TRBJ1-2; D possibly corresponds to TRBD1 (5 bases). The CDR3 spans 15 residues. The germline CDR1 and CDR2 sequences are SEHNR and FQNEAQ (reference sequence). Between the trimmed V and J ends, which lost 2 bases and 3 bases, there was a span of 13 bases. DNA of the CDR3: TGTGCCAGCAGCTTATCCGGCAGGGTTGACTATGGCTACACCTTC. Translating gives CASSLSGRVDYGYTF.

The V call is TRBV5-4, the J call TRBJ2-7; 11 bases align to TRBD2. The CDR3 length is 15 residues. Germline values: CDR1 SGHNT, CDR2 YYREEE (reference sequence). The trim removed 3 bases at V and 3 bases at J, leaving 5 bases unmatched. Here the CDR3 reads CASSSATSGVYEQYF. The CDR3 nucleotides read TGTGCCAGCAGCTCGGCGACTAGCGGGGTCTACGAGCAGTACTTC.

The chain employs TRBV27 and TRBJ2-7; D gene ambiguous. This CDR3 is built from 12 residues. V lost 8 bases, J lost 3 bases, and 11 bases lay in between. From germline, CDR1 is MNHEY and CDR2 SMNVEV (reference sequence). The CDR3 DNA reads as TGTGCCAGCGGGCACGAGTACTACGAGCAGTACTTC. Translating gives CASGHEYYEQYF.

V usage is TRBV5-1 and J usage is TRBJ1-1; a possible D gene is TRBD1 (5 bases). V dropped 4 bases and J dropped 1 base, with 11 bases sitting between them. Per the germline V gene, CDR1 is SGHRS and CDR2 is YFSETQ. The CDR3 runs 14 residues. CDR3 coding DNA: TGCGCCAGCAGCCAGGCGGGGGGGAACACTGAAGCTTTCTTT. It translates to CASSQAGGNTEAFF.

In this sample, this clone turned up once. This sequence joins TRBV28 and TRBJ1-5, with D hard to call. V was trimmed by 4 bases and J by 2 bases, leaving 18 bases between them. Germline V gene lookup returns CDR1 MDHEN and CDR2 SYDVKM. The CDR3 covers 17 residues. CDR3 DNA: TGTGCCAGCAGTTCAAGTATGGAGATATGGGGCAATCAGCCCCAGCATTTT. It codes for CASSSSMEIWGNQPQHF.